The rows below give T cell receptor beta chains drawn from one sample of a study of blood T cells in healthy people across ages. TCRdb re-derived calls from the 5' RACE reads in MiXCR, one entry per CDR3 protein. The sample carries some 760,000 distinct CDR3 sequences, about 25% recorded once. These data were likewise used in another study, on T cells of mothers and their children.

The sample taken for sequencing was blood. The origin of the receptors is a boy between 10 and 17 years old in good health. The CDR3 runs from the conserved cysteine through the conserved F or W. D genes are given only for firm matches.

CDR3aa	v_gene	j_gene	d_gene	len
CASSTTSGGYYEQYF	TRBV5-1	-	TRBD2	15
CASSLFNYGDRADLAKNIQYF	TRBV7-2	TRBJ2-4	TRBD1	21
CASSSQGGRGYTF	TRBV5-6	TRBJ1-2	TRBD1	13
CASSAGASASYEQYF	TRBV5-1	TRBJ2-7	-	15
CASSELGNSGNTIYF	TRBV25-1	TRBJ1-3	-	15
CASSFPPFLAGSYEQYF	TRBV6-2/TRBV6-3	TRBJ2-7	-	17
CASSLPWGQGTDTQYF	TRBV12-3/TRBV12-4	TRBJ2-3	TRBD1	16
CSASRGQFNQPQHF	TRBV20-1	TRBJ1-5	TRBD1	14
CASSITVGDPYEQYF	TRBV7-2	-	-	15
CASSLYGDMANEQFF	TRBV27	TRBJ2-1	-	15
CASSYGGQGVYEQYF	TRBV6-6	TRBJ2-7	TRBD1	15
CASSLVGTGGSADTQYF	TRBV7-2	TRBJ2-3	TRBD2	17
CASSYVVALSSYNEQFF	TRBV6-5	TRBJ2-1	-	17
CASSLGRGAANEKLFF	TRBV7-2	TRBJ1-4	-	16
CSARDLLAGESYEQYF	TRBV20-1	TRBJ2-7	TRBD2	16
CSARVKLSTGQGLYNEQFF	TRBV20-1	-	TRBD1	19
CSATTSGREKTQYF	TRBV20-1	TRBJ2-5	TRBD2	14
CASSADSYYGYTF	TRBV2	TRBJ1-2	-	13
CASGGGYDEKLFF	TRBV12-3/TRBV12-4	TRBJ1-4	-	13
CASSLRDRVNEQFF	TRBV7-6	TRBJ2-1	TRBD1	14
CASSLTGWEQYF	TRBV12-3/TRBV12-4	TRBJ2-7	-	12
CSARAYGGAEDTQYF	TRBV20-1	TRBJ2-3	-	15
CASSLMQDRESSGANVLTF	TRBV5-1	TRBJ2-6	-	19
CASSGDQNIQYF	TRBV28	TRBJ2-4	-	12
CASSGWTDSSYNEQFF	TRBV28	TRBJ2-1	-	16
CASSLAWGSGNTIYF	TRBV7-2	TRBJ1-3	-	15
CASSPSWQETQYF	TRBV7-2	TRBJ2-5	-	13
CASSLLGLADQETRYF	TRBV7-9	TRBJ2-5	TRBD2	16
CASSFLSRGDERFF	TRBV27	TRBJ2-1	TRBD2	14
CASSLRGTGTDTQYF	TRBV7-8	TRBJ2-3	-	15
CAWRAYQETQYF	TRBV30	TRBJ2-5	-	12
CSVGMTNEKLFF	TRBV29-1	TRBJ1-4	-	12
CASSLVAGGSTDTQYF	TRBV5-6	TRBJ2-3	TRBD2	16
CASSRGSGETQYF	TRBV7-3	TRBJ2-5	-	13
CASSLERGREKLFF	TRBV7-2	TRBJ1-4	-	14
CASSLRTSGRPGQYF	TRBV12-3/TRBV12-4	TRBJ2-7	TRBD2	15
CAISESFETGGHGPYEQYF	TRBV10-3	TRBJ2-7	TRBD1	19
CASSQGLQGRESYEQYF	TRBV14	TRBJ2-7	-	17
CASSATSGALIMSLHF	TRBV6-1	TRBJ1-6	-	16
CSAKRVDTQYF	TRBV20-1	TRBJ2-3	-	11
CASRIPGTSNYGCTF	TRBV6-2/TRBV6-3	TRBJ1-2	-	15
CATYRGLGSPLHF	TRBV6-5	TRBJ1-6	-	13
CSARTSGGFADTQYF	TRBV20-1	TRBJ2-3	TRBD2	15
CASSAEGTGGYEQYF	TRBV5-5	TRBJ2-7	TRBD1	15
CSVVAGDWGEQFF	TRBV29-1	TRBJ2-1	-	13
CASSDPRVTGTRGYTF	TRBV2	TRBJ1-2	-	16
CASSPQWNSYEQYF	TRBV11-2	TRBJ2-7	-	14
CASSFNAEAMTEAFF	TRBV7-2	TRBJ1-1	-	15
CSVERQNTDTQYF	TRBV29-1	TRBJ2-3	-	13
CAVSPGANVLTF	TRBV12-3/TRBV12-4	TRBJ2-6	-	12
CSVEQGASEQFF	TRBV29-1	TRBJ2-1	TRBD1	12
CASSIRAGGETQYF	TRBV19	TRBJ2-5	TRBD2	14
CSVEMPGQAYEQYF	TRBV29-1	TRBJ2-7	TRBD1	14